This T cell receptor (beta chain) was retrieved from a study of vaccination and CD4 T cells after COVID-19. Noted treatment: approximately 9-day PBMC culture with coronavirus spike peptide pools or control peptides (ViraFEST assay). Every well contained approximately 2.1 million PBMCs, which were grown with around 10 IU/ml IL-2 and 10 ug/ml peptide pools. Cultured CD4+ T cell DNA underwent sequencing with the Oncomine TCR Beta short-read assay. Using its own MiXCR run on the PCR reads, TCRdb lists one record per CDR3 protein. The sample lists roughly 10,000 distinct CDR3 sequences, around 55% occurring once. CDR1 and CDR2 (germline): DFQATT, SNEGSKA (reference sequence). The CDR3 length is 14 residues. Unmatched junction bases numbered 1, after V lost 4 bases and J lost 0 bases. Of note for this clonotype: The target antigen is unknown.

This clonotype was sampled from a human donor who had recovered from COVID-19. The V call is TRBV20-1, the J call TRBJ2-2; TRBD1 aligns across 8 bases. Sample: CD4+ T cells from blood, cultured in vitro. CDR3 loop: CSAKQGANTGELFF. The CDR3 nucleotides are TGCAGTGCTAAACAGGGGGCGAACACCGGGGAGCTGTTTTTT.